A single sample gave rise to the 27 T cell receptor beta chains below, sequenced in a study of T cell clonality in common variable immunodeficiency. This table comes from immunoSEQ multiplex PCR, and its TCRdb copy is limited to in-frame clones, with some not included. The data list 50,000 to 65,000 clones, none observed once; 0.7% to 0.95% falls to the top ten. The sample taken for sequencing was peripheral blood mononuclear cells. These receptors all stem from a person between 18 and 75 years old in good health.

This clone occurred many times. The DNA ends 3 residues before the CDR3 does, and the rest of the CDR3 is filled in from the germline J gene. The chain has TRBV18 and TRBJ2-2; tentative D call: TRBD1 (6 bases). CDR1 is KGHSH, CDR2 LQKENI, per germline. The ends were cut back, 2 bases at V and 7 bases at J, with 20 bases in the middle. The CDR3 loop spans 17 amino acids. CDR3 sequence: CASSPGILTGKIGELFF. The sequenced part of the CDR3 DNA is TGTGCCAGCTCACCAGGGATCCTAACAGGGAAAATCGGGGAG.

There are many counts of this clone. The read ends 3 residues shy of where the CDR3 ends; the end is completed using the germline J gene. The J gene is TRBJ2-5, the V gene TRBV20-1; 9 bases are a match to TRBD1. This CDR3 comprises 14 residues. J gave up 3 bases and V 6 bases, and 8 bases lay outside the gene matches. Germline V gives CDR1 DFQATT, CDR2 SNEGSKA (reference sequence). CDR3 sequence: CSAIRQGGEETQYF. CDR3 DNA (partial): TGCAGTGCAATCAGACAGGGGGGAGAAGAGACC.

There are many counts of this clone. CDR3 residues: CSVTSGSYNEQFF. Partial CDR3 DNA: TGCAGCGTGACTAGCGGGAGTTACAATGAG. The J gene is TRBJ2-1, the V gene TRBV29-1, with 12 nucleotides matching TRBD2. The CDR3 goes on 3 residues after the read ends, and that part is filled in from the germline J gene. The CDR3 has 13 residues. The ends lost 6 bases at V and 4 bases at J; junction bases unmatched: 1. Germline V gives CDR1 SQVTM, CDR2 ANQGSEA.

The table lists this clone with many counts. CDR3 in amino acids: CASSPQANQPQHF. CDR3 DNA (partial): TGTGCCAGTAGTCCTCAAGCGAATCAGCCC. This chain links TRBV19 with TRBJ1-5; no reliable D call. Sequencing ends 3 residues short of the CDR3 end; the germline J gene provides the rest. From germline, CDR1 is LNHDA and CDR2 SQIVND (reference sequence). This CDR3 is built from 13 residues. V was clipped by 5 bases and J by 4 bases, with 9 bases between them.

This clone was counted ten times or more. The read ends 3 residues shy of where the CDR3 ends; the end is completed using the germline J gene. The rearrangement joins TRBV20-1 to TRBJ2-2, with TRBD1 identical over 9 bases. This CDR3 spans 16 amino acids. V was pared by 0 bases and J by 2 bases, with 4 bases of the junction left unmatched. Germline-derived CDR1 and CDR2 are DFQATT and SNEGSKA (reference sequence). CDR3 DNA, as far as it was read: TGCAGTGCTAGAGAGAGGGACAGGGTTAACACCGGGGAG. Protein product: CSARERDRVNTGE. The full CDR3 reads CSARERDRVNTGELFF.

This clone was recorded many times. Sequencing ends 3 residues short of the CDR3 end; the germline J gene provides the rest. V usage is TRBV29-1 and J usage is TRBJ1-5; 7 positions match TRBD1. The ends lost 6 bases at V and 4 bases at J; junction bases unmatched: 15. Per the germline V gene, CDR1 is SQVTM and CDR2 is ANQGSEA. The CDR3 length is 16 residues. CDR3 DNA (partial): TGCAGCGTGGTAGACAGGGACGGGGAGTGGAATCAGCCC. It is translated as CSVVDRDGEWNQP. The entire CDR3 protein reads CSVVDRDGEWNQPQHF.

The table lists this clone with many counts. The CDR3 end falls 3 residues outside the read, so it is completed with the germline J gene. The chain joins TRBV19 to TRBJ2-1, with 16 positions matching TRBD2. The V gene end was trimmed by 10 bases and the J gene end by 0 bases; junction bases not matched to a gene: 12. From germline, CDR1 is LNHDA and CDR2 SQIVND (reference sequence). This CDR3 region has 19 residues. The CDR3 loop reads CATHMGLAGGPSSYNEQFF. The covered CDR3 bases are TGTGCCACTCACATGGGACTAGCGGGAGGGCCGAGCTCCTACAATGAG.

Many counts were recorded for this clone. The CDR3 goes on 3 residues after the read ends, and that part is filled in from the germline J gene. The J gene is TRBJ2-3, the V gene TRBV9; D is unresolved. Germline assignment: CDR1 SGDLS and CDR2 YYNGEE. With 0 bases removed from V and 0 bases from J, the gap between germline ends came to 2 bases. CDR3 size: 13 residues. CDR3 protein: CASSVASTDTQYF. CDR3 DNA, as far as it was read: TGTGCCAGCAGCGTAGCTAGCACAGATACG.

This clone appeared many times. The read falls 3 residues short of the CDR3 end, and the missing part is taken from the germline J gene. The chain carries TRBV5-1 and TRBJ2-6, with D possibly called TRBD1 or TRBD2 (5 bases each). There are 15 residues in the CDR3. With 1 base removed from V and 2 bases from J, the gap between germline ends came to 7 bases. The germline CDR1 and CDR2 sequences are SGHRS and YFSETQ. The CDR3 DNA, read in part, is TGCGCCAGCAGCTTGCAGGGAGCTGGGGCCAACGTC. Translating it yields CASSLQGAGANV. The full CDR3 is CASSLQGAGANVLTF.

This clone has only a few counts. The read stops 3 residues short of the end of the CDR3; the missing end is completed from the germline J gene. The rearrangement uses TRBV30 and TRBJ1-1, with D maybe TRBD1 (6 bases). The CDR3 is 11 residues long. Germline V CDR1 and CDR2: GTSNPN, SVGIG (reference sequence). The chain's CDR3 is CAWRQGYEAFF. CDR3 bases read: TGTGCCTGGAGACAGGGTTACGAG. The complete variable domain, with remaining parts taken from reference TRBV30 and TRBJ1-1, reads SQTIHQWPATLVQPVGSPLSLECTVEGTSNPNLYWYRQAAGRGLQLLFYSVGIGQISSEVPQNLSASRPQDRQFILSSKKLLLSDSGFYLCAWRQGYEAFFGQGTRLTVV.

A remark on this clone: With the read ending 3 residues before the CDR3 end, the germline J gene is used to fill in that end. This chain links TRBV6-4 with TRBJ1-2, with D maybe TRBD1 (5 bases). Germline loops: CDR1 MRHNA, CDR2 SNTAGT. This CDR3 region has 15 residues. The CDR3 spells CASSTGTSVSDTYTF. Incomplete CDR3 DNA: TGTGCCAGCAGTACCGGGACTAGCGTATCAGATACC.

This clone appeared many times. The read is 3 residues too short to cover the CDR3 end, so that end is filled in from the germline J gene. The rearrangement links TRBV20-1 to TRBJ2-7, with TRBD2 matching over 12 bases. The CDR3 is made up of 15 amino acids. Looked up from germline, CDR1 is DFQATT and CDR2 is SNEGSKA (reference sequence). With V trimmed by 5 bases and J by 6 bases, 11 bases remained unmatched. The DNA read from the CDR3 is TGCAGTGCTGCCCTACCCGGACTAGCGGGGACCGAG. Encoded protein: CSAALPGLAGTE. The complete CDR3 sequence is CSAALPGLAGTEQYF.

This clone was picked up many times. The read is 3 residues too short to cover the CDR3 end, so that end is filled in from the germline J gene. V gene TRBV4-2 combines with J gene TRBJ1-2, with no clear D. Germline assignment: CDR1 LGHNA and CDR2 YNFKEQ. The CDR3 is 11 residues long. V was shortened by 4 bases and J by 5 bases, with 5 bases between the two germline ends. The CDR3 is CASSREYGYTF. The sequenced part of the CDR3 DNA is TGTGCCAGCAGCCGCGAATATGGC.

In this sample, this clone turned up many times. Read coverage stops 3 residues before the CDR3 terminus; the germline J gene supplies the remainder. The J gene is TRBJ1-6, the V gene TRBV3-1 (or the pseudogene TRBV3-2), with D unresolved. The length of the CDR3 is 12 residues. The germline gives CDR1 LGHDT, CDR2 YNNKEL (reference sequence). Deletions cut 4 bases from V and 6 bases from J, with 4 bases between. CDR3 sequence: CASSLANSPLHF. The sequenced part of the CDR3 DNA is TGTGCCAGCAGCCTAGCTAATTCACCC.

Details on this clone: The read is 3 residues too short to cover the CDR3 end, so that end is filled in from the germline J gene. The chain uses TRBV4-2 and TRBJ2-5; D may be TRBD1 (6 bases). The V gene's germline CDR1 is LGHNA and CDR2 YNFKEQ. V lost 2 bases to trimming and J lost 2 bases, with 30 bases between them. CDR3 length: 21 residues. CDR3 in amino acids: CASSQLGAGLLTELRQETQYF. The DNA read from the CDR3 is TGTGCCAGCAGCCAATTGGGGGCCGGGCTATTAACCGAGCTCCGACAAGAGACC.

Remarks on this clone: The sequenced fragment ends 3 residues before the CDR3 boundary, so the rest is inferred from the germline J gene. Other DNA sequences from this sample encode an identical CDR3 as well. The chain carries TRBV18 and TRBJ1-3, with D possibly being TRBD1 (5 bases). The germline V gene has CDR1 KGHSH and CDR2 LQKENI. This CDR3 contains 16 residues. V was trimmed by 4 bases and J by 0 bases, leaving 13 bases between them. The CDR3 is CASSLDSFLSGNTIYF. The sequenced part of the CDR3 DNA is TGTGCCAGCTCACTAGACAGCTTTCTCTCTGGAAACACC.

Ten or more counts support this clone. The read terminates 3 residues ahead of where the CDR3 ends, so the germline J gene completes it. The chain joins TRBV19 to TRBJ2-1; 14 bases agree with TRBD2. The germline gives CDR1 LNHDA, CDR2 SQIVND (reference sequence). V dropped 8 bases and J dropped 2; count of bases not matched to a gene: 2. This CDR3 comprises 15 residues. CDR3 DNA (partial): TGTGCCAGTCGGACTAGCGGGGGGACCTACAATGAG. It specifies CASRTSGGTYNE. The whole CDR3 protein is CASRTSGGTYNEQFF.

There are many counts of this clone. Read coverage stops 3 residues before the CDR3 terminus; the germline J gene supplies the remainder. Distinct nucleotide sequences in the sample also encode this CDR3. This chain connects TRBV5-1 to TRBJ1-3; possibly TRBD1 for D (6 bases). The CDR3 contains 14 residues. V shed 2 bases and J shed 2 bases, with 8 bases lying between them. Germline V lookup: CDR1 SGHRS, CDR2 YFSETQ. This chain's CDR3 is CASSLGGAGNTIYF. The covered CDR3 bases are TGCGCCAGCAGCTTAGGGGGGGCTGGAAACACC.

This clone was counted ten times or more. The CDR3 end falls 3 residues outside the read, so it is completed with the germline J gene. This chain links TRBV19 with TRBJ2-2; no clear D. The CDR3 has 15 residues. From germline, CDR1 is LNHDA and CDR2 SQIVND (reference sequence). Between the trimmed V and J ends, which lost 4 bases and 0 bases, there was a span of 9 bases. CDR3 DNA, as far as it was read: TGTGCCAGTAGTAAGGAGACAACGAACACCGGGGAG. Amino acid sequence: CASSKETTNTGE. The complete CDR3 reads CASSKETTNTGELFF.

This clone was counted ten times or more. The read halts 3 residues ahead of the CDR3 end, with the missing end drawn from the germline J gene. J is TRBJ2-4 and V is TRBV20-1; the match to TRBD2 covers 10 bases. Germline CDR1 and CDR2: DFQATT and SNEGSKA (reference sequence). The CDR3 contains 12 residues. This chain's CDR3 is CSPGLATDIQYF. CDR3 DNA (partial): TGCAGCCCGGGACTAGCGACGGACATT.

In the case of this clone: Read data end 3 residues before the CDR3 end; the end is taken from the germline J gene. The chain employs TRBV11-2 and TRBJ1-1; tentative D call: TRBD1 (6 bases). The germline gives CDR1 SGHAT, CDR2 FQNNGV. The CDR3 has 15 residues. V shed 5 bases and J shed 2 bases, with 15 bases lying between them. CDR3 DNA, as far as it was read: TGTGCCAGCAGCGCCCCCCGGGACACCAACACTGAA. Translating gives CASSAPRDTNTE. The complete CDR3 reads CASSAPRDTNTEAFF.

This clone was observed a handful of times. Read data end 3 residues before the CDR3 end; the end is taken from the germline J gene. The chain is built from TRBV5-5 and TRBJ1-1; no definite D call. The V gene's germline CDR1 is SGHKS and CDR2 YYEKEE (reference sequence). V was trimmed by 4 bases and J by 2 bases, leaving 12 bases between them. This CDR3 comprises 14 residues. The CDR3 bases that were read are TGTGCCAGCAGCCCTTTTAACAGTAACACTGAA. This codes for CASSPFNSNTE. The full CDR3 protein reads CASSPFNSNTEAFF. Based on the CDR3 plus reference TRBV5-5 and TRBJ1-1, the full variable domain is DAGVTQSPTHLIKTRGQQVTLRCSPISGHKSVSWYQQVLGQGPQFIFQYYEKEERGRGNFPDRFSARQFPNYSSELNVNALLLGDSALYLCASSPFNSNTEAFFGQGTRLTVV.

This clone was counted between two and nine times. The read halts 3 residues ahead of the CDR3 end, with the missing end drawn from the germline J gene. This chain links TRBV7-9 with TRBJ2-3; 7 bases align to TRBD2. J gave up 2 bases and V 5 bases, and 7 bases lay outside the gene matches. The CDR3 has 15 residues. CDR1 and CDR2 (germline): SEHNR, FQNEAQ (reference sequence). CDR3 residues: CASSLVRGSTDTQYF. CDR3 DNA (partial): TGTGCCAGCAGCCTCGTGCGGGGGTCCACAGATACG. The whole variable domain, remainder taken from reference TRBV7-9 and TRBJ2-3, is DTGVSQNPRHKITKRGQNVTFRCDPISEHNRLYWYRQTLGQGPEFLTYFQNEAQLEKSRLLSDRFSAERPKGSFSTLEIQRTEQGDSAMYLCASSLVRGSTDTQYFGPGTRLTVL.

This clone was seen more than once but under ten times. Read sequence stops 3 residues before the CDR3 end, and the germline J gene provides the missing end. V gene TRBV18 combines with J gene TRBJ1-1, with a weak D call TRBD1 (5 bases). V lost 6 bases and J 3 bases, leaving 17 bases between the germline ends. In germline, CDR1 is KGHSH, CDR2 LQKENI. The CDR3 contains 15 residues. CDR3 in amino acids: CASSPGRGRDTEAFF. Incomplete CDR3 DNA: TGTGCCAGCTCCCCTGGACGGGGGAGGGACACTGAA.

About this clone: The observed sequence ends 3 residues before the CDR3 terminus, with the missing tail filled in from the germline J gene. The chain is built from TRBV19 and TRBJ1-2, with 8 nucleotides matching TRBD1. Germline V lookup: CDR1 LNHDA, CDR2 SQIVND (reference sequence). The CDR3 runs to 15 residues. The covered CDR3 bases are TGTGCCAGTAGTATAGGGACAGGGCTATCCTACGAC. It is translated as CASSIGTGLSYD. The full CDR3 sequence reads CASSIGTGLSYDYTF.

This clone was observed at least ten times. The missing CDR3 end, 3 residues past where the read stops, is filled in from the germline J gene. The rearrangement joins TRBV29-1 to TRBJ1-4; TRBD1 is a possible D gene (5 bases). The CDR3 consists of 12 residues. The V gene lost 7 bases and the J gene lost 8 bases, with 14 bases spanning the gap. The germline V gene has CDR1 SQVTM and CDR2 ANQGSEA. The CDR3 spells CSGGVLGEKLFF. The part of the CDR3 DNA that was read is TGCAGCGGAGGGGTATTGGGCGAAAAA.

The table lists this clone with many counts. CDR3 DNA (partial): TGTGCCAGCAGCTTTGATAGAAATTCACCC. Translated: CASSFDRNSP. The whole CDR3 protein reads CASSFDRNSPLHF. The chain carries TRBV5-6 and TRBJ1-6; D call uncertain. Read sequence stops 3 residues before the CDR3 end, and the germline J gene provides the missing end. The V end lost 2 bases, the J end lost 7 bases, and 7 bases lay between the germline ends. Per the germline V gene, CDR1 is SGHDT and CDR2 is YYEEEE. The CDR3 runs to 13 residues.